This entry lists 22 T cell receptor beta chains sequenced from one sample in a study of blood T cell repertoires in COVID-19. TCRdb's copy holds only in-frame clones and misses some; the assay was immunoSEQ multiplex PCR. The repertoire consists of over 70,000 clones, with 70% to 90% occurring once and the leading ten covering 15% to 20%. The specimen sequenced was peripheral blood. Every receptor here comes from a human donor in a cohort sampled during active COVID-19.

The rearrangement links TRBV28 to TRBJ2-2, with 8 bases lining up with TRBD1. The J segment lost 8 bases and the V segment lost 6 bases, leaving 11 bases of the junction unmatched. The CDR3 sequence is 15 residues long. Germline CDR1 and CDR2: MDHEN and SYDVKM. The CDR3 loop is CASRIRQGLVGELFF. The CDR3 DNA reads as TGTGCCAGCAGGATTCGACAGGGGTTGGTGGGGGAGCTGTTTTTT.

This clone was observed a few times. The chain employs TRBV30 and TRBJ2-2, with 7 bases aligning to TRBD1. The germline gives CDR1 GTSNPN, CDR2 SVGIG (reference sequence). After removal of 5 bases from V and 0 bases from J, the junction contained 3 bases not matched to a gene. This CDR3 spans 14 amino acids. The CDR3 DNA follows: TGTGCCTGGGACGGACAGGCGAACACCGGGGAGCTGTTTTTT. Its protein is CAWDGQANTGELFF. Looking up the rest from reference TRBV30 and TRBJ2-2 gives the full variable domain: SQTIHQWPATLVQPVGSPLSLECTVEGTSNPNLYWYRQAAGRGLQLLFYSVGIGQISSEVPQNLSASRPQDRQFILSSKKLLLSDSGFYLCAWDGQANTGELFFGEGSRLTVL.

This chain connects TRBV6-2 or TRBV6-3 to TRBJ2-4; TRBD2 agrees at 8 bases. This CDR3 comprises 16 residues. V lost 2 bases, J lost 2 bases, and 5 bases stayed unmatched. Germline V lookup: CDR1 MNHEY, CDR2 SVGEGT. CDR3 bases: TGTGCCAGCAGTTACGAGCGGGAGCTACCCAAAAACATTCAGTACTTC. It codes for CASSYERELPKNIQYF.

The chain employs TRBV19 and TRBJ1-2, with D possibly TRBD1 on 5 matching bases. The CDR3 is made up of 15 amino acids. The germline V gene has CDR1 LNHDA and CDR2 SQIVND (reference sequence). V was clipped by 6 bases and J by 4 bases, with 18 bases between them. CDR3 bases: TGTGCCAGTAGCCCCGGCGGGGCCTCAATCTATGGCTACACCTTC. Its translation is CASSPGGASIYGYTF. The full variable domain, with the rest looked up from reference TRBV19 and TRBJ1-2, is DGGITQSPKYLFRKEGQNVTLSCEQNLNHDAMYWYRQDPGQGLRLIYYSQIVNDFQKGDIAEGYSVSREKKESFPLTVTSAQKNPTAFYLCASSPGGASIYGYTFGSGTRLTVV.

The rearrangement uses TRBV28 and TRBJ1-1, with TRBD1 matching 9 bases. The CDR3 is 16 residues long. Germline V gene data show CDR1 as MDHEN and CDR2 as SYDVKM. With 7 bases clipped from V and 3 bases from J, the junction kept 12 bases outside the gene matches. The DNA of the CDR3 is TGTGCCAGCACTGGAGACAGGGGGTCGGTGGACACTGAAGCTTTCTTT. It encodes CASTGDRGSVDTEAFF.

The chain links TRBV4-1 to TRBJ2-5, with 10 nucleotides matching TRBD2. CDR3 length: 16 amino acids. Germline trimming cut 0 bases from V and 5 bases from J; bases unmatched to any gene: 6. Germline CDR1 is MGHRA and CDR2 is YSYEKL. The CDR3 protein is CASSQDPAGGLETQYF. Here the CDR3 DNA reads TGCGCCAGCAGCCAAGACCCAGCGGGGGGGCTCGAGACCCAGTACTTC.

This rearrangement joins TRBV5-1 to TRBJ2-5, with D possibly TRBD2 on 6 matching bases. Germline CDR1 SGHRS, CDR2 YFSETQ. The CDR3 consists of 15 residues. Trimming left V 0 bases short and J 3 bases short, with 12 bases between. Written as DNA, the CDR3 is TGCGCCAGCAGCTTGGGCGGGACTCCTAAAGAGACCCAGTACTTC. This translates into CASSLGGTPKETQYF.

This clone occurred once. The chain couples TRBV3-1 (or the pseudogene TRBV3-2) to TRBJ2-1; 11 bases map to TRBD2. Germline CDR1 and CDR2: LGHDT and YNNKEL (reference sequence). This CDR3 comprises 16 residues. The V segment lost 7 bases and the J segment 7 bases; nucleotides outside the gene matches: 12. CDR3 nucleotide sequence: TGTGCCAGCACCGGTGGGTTTAGCGGGGGGGCGAATGAGCAGTTCTTC. Protein product: CASTGGFSGGANEQFF.

The chain couples TRBV19 to TRBJ1-4; a weak D match, TRBD1 (5 bases). The germline CDR1 and CDR2 sequences are LNHDA and SQIVND (reference sequence). This CDR3 has 16 residues. Trimming took off 4 bases at V and 7 bases at J, with 19 bases between the two ends. CDR3 bases: TGTGCCAGTAGTAGCCCCTTTACAGGCACTTTTGAAAAACTGTTTTTT. Its protein product is CASSSPFTGTFEKLFF.

The chain links TRBV6-5 to TRBJ2-1, with D tentatively TRBD2 (6 bases). The V gene's germline CDR1 is MNHEY and CDR2 SVGAGI. The length of the CDR3 is 12 residues. Trimming removed 7 bases from V and 3 bases from J, with 7 bases in between. CDR3 loop: CASTGSYNEQFF. In DNA form, the CDR3 reads TGTGCCAGCACCGGGAGCTACAATGAGCAGTTCTTC.

This clone was counted a few times. The chain uses TRBV7-8 and TRBJ2-5; 11 bases are a match to TRBD2. V was clipped by 4 bases and J by 6 bases; unmatched bases: 1. CDR3 length: 13 amino acids. From germline, CDR1 is SGHVS and CDR2 FQNEAQ. The CDR3 DNA reads as TGTGCCAGCAGCTCTAGCGGGGGGCAGACCCAGTACTTC. Protein: CASSSSGGQTQYF.

The gene calls are TRBV4-2 and TRBJ2-3; weak D call: TRBD2 (6 bases). The CDR3 extends over 14 amino acids. CDR1 and CDR2 from the germline V gene are LGHNA and YNFKEQ. Trimming left V 1 base short and J 2 bases short, with 7 bases between. CDR3 amino acids: CASSQGGATDTQYF. The CDR3 DNA reads as TGTGCCAGCAGCCAAGGCGGGGCCACAGATACGCAGTATTTT.

The chain employs TRBV2 and TRBJ2-5, with TRBD1 matching 9 bases. CDR1 is SNHLY and CDR2 is FYNNEI in the germline V gene. V trimming: 5 bases; J trimming: 7 bases; junction bases outside the gene matches: 5. The CDR3 length is 13 residues. The CDR3 sequence is CASSRTGVGTQYF. The CDR3 DNA reads as TGTGCCAGCAGTAGGACAGGGGTTGGGACCCAGTACTTC.

The chain uses TRBV5-1 and TRBJ1-4; possibly TRBD1 for D (5 bases). Trimming pared 6 bases from V and 8 bases from J, leaving 17 bases between. This CDR3 spans 14 amino acids. Looked up from germline, CDR1 is SGHRS and CDR2 is YFSETQ. CDR3 in amino acids: CASTIGQGEEKLFF. The CDR3 DNA reads TGCGCCAGCACGATCGGGCAGGGTGAAGAAAAACTGTTTTTT.

The chain joins TRBV7-3 to TRBJ2-2; 7 bases are a match to TRBD1. The germline gives CDR1 SGHTA, CDR2 FQGTGA. The CDR3 has 14 residues. V was pared by 3 bases and J by 7 bases, with 5 bases of the junction left unmatched. CDR3 DNA sequence: TGTGCCAGCAGCTTCACAGGGGATGGCGGGGAGCTGTTTTTT. It specifies CASSFTGDGGELFF.

V and J are TRBV5-1 and TRBJ2-2; 9 positions agree with TRBD1. The CDR3 consists of 16 residues. The junction had 7 bases not matched to a gene; V was cut back by 2 bases and J by 5 bases. The germline V gene has CDR1 SGHRS and CDR2 YFSETQ. The CDR3 protein is CASSFGTGGLTGELFF. CDR3 bases: TGCGCCAGCAGCTTCGGTACAGGGGGCCTGACCGGGGAGCTGTTTTTT.

Here the CDR3 DNA reads TGCGCCAGCAGCCGAGAGGGAGAGTATCTCTATGGCTACACCTTC. Its translation is CASSREGEYLYGYTF. J is TRBJ1-2 and V is TRBV4-3; D is uncertain. The germline CDR1 and CDR2 sequences are LGHNA and YSLEER. The CDR3 runs 15 residues. Trimming pared 4 bases from V and 4 bases from J, leaving 16 bases between.

J is TRBJ2-5 and V is TRBV21-1; the table's TRBD1 call for D was not verified on the DNA. TRBV21-1 constitutes a pseudogene. CDR3 length: 15 amino acids. The CDR3 sequence: CASSYSSRSQETQYF. The CDR3 region has the DNA TGTGCCAGCAGCTATTCAAGCAGGTCCCAAGAGACCCAGTACTTC.

This chain uses TRBV19 with TRBJ2-3; TRBD1 matches at 8 bases. This CDR3 comprises 14 residues. Germline V gene lookup returns CDR1 LNHDA and CDR2 SQIVND (reference sequence). With 9 bases clipped from V and 2 bases from J, the junction kept 7 bases outside the gene matches. The DNA of the CDR3 is TGTGCCAGCCTTCGGGGACAGGACACAGATACGCAGTATTTT. Translated: CASLRGQDTDTQYF.

The gene calls are TRBV6-5 and TRBJ2-7; TRBD1 matches at 9 bases. Germline V CDR1 and CDR2: MNHEY, SVGAGI. The CDR3 loop spans 16 amino acids. Trimming took 2 bases from V and 3 from J; bases not matched to a gene: 8. CDR3 sequence (DNA): TGTGCCAGCAGTTACCGTCCGGGACAGGGTATCTACGAGCAGTACTTC. It is translated as CASSYRPGQGIYEQYF.

This clone was seen a handful of times. The chain links TRBV5-1 to TRBJ2-7, with 8 positions matching TRBD2. After removal of 4 bases from V and 0 bases from J, the junction contained 6 bases not matched to a gene. Germline CDR1 is SGHRS and CDR2 is YFSETQ. This CDR3 has 15 amino acids. In DNA form, the CDR3 reads TGCGCCAGCAGCGCCTCCGGGACTAGCTCCTACGAGCAGTACTTC. Translating it yields CASSASGTSSYEQYF. Supplemented by reference TRBV5-1 and TRBJ2-7, the full variable domain reads KAGVTQTPRYLIKTRGQQVTLSCSPISGHRSVSWYQQTPGQGLQFLFEYFSETQRNKGNFPGRFSGRQFSNSRSEMNVSTLELGDSALYLCASSASGTSSYEQYFGPGTRLTVT.

This clone has a handful of counts. V usage is TRBV7-2 and J usage is TRBJ2-7; 10 bases are a match to TRBD1. This CDR3 has 16 amino acids. V was pared by 5 bases and J by 6 bases, with 13 bases of the junction left unmatched. Germline CDR1 SGHTA, CDR2 FQGNSA. The CDR3 loop is CASSLNPGQGYGEQYF. The CDR3, as DNA: TGTGCCAGCAGCCTTAACCCGGGACAGGGGTATGGCGAGCAGTACTTC.